This TCR beta chain is drawn from a study of shared clonotypes between healthy human individuals. Produced via immunoSEQ multiplex PCR; TCRdb's table is partial and in-frame only. This sample has about 1.1 million clones, with around 77% found just once. With V trimmed by 4 bases and J by 4 bases, 6 bases remained unmatched. This CDR3 contains 15 residues. Germline V gene sequence: CDR1 SNHLY, CDR2 FYNNEI. The chain is built from TRBV2 and TRBJ2-7; 11 bases match TRBD1. What was sequenced was memory CD4+ T cells from PBMCs. As to subset: CD45RA-negative fraction. This clonotype was obtained from a man between 18 and 29 years old in good health. Some clones in this sample may be carry-over from other donors' samples. The CDR3 loop reads CASSGRTGGLYEQYF. CDR3 nucleotides: TGTGCCAGCAGTGGTAGGACAGGGGGCCTATACGAGCAGTACTTC. The full variable domain, rest sourced from reference TRBV2 and TRBJ2-7, is EPEVTQTPSHQVTQMGQEVILRCVPISNHLYFYWYRQILGQKVEFLVSFYNNEISEKSEIFDDQFSVERPDGSNFTLKIRSTKLEDSAMYFCASSGRTGGLYEQYFGPGTRLTVT.